These 30 T cell receptor beta chains share one sample of origin, sequenced in a study of beta chain features in type 1 diabetes. Reverse transcribing all isolated RNA meant expressed TCRB transcripts were sequenced. Assay used: immunoSEQ multiplex PCR; TCRdb lists only in-frame clones, some missing. The table lists about 240,000 clones, 27% of them singletons. Sequencing was performed on central memory CD4+ T cells from blood. These receptors all stem from a man aged 30 to 39 in good health.

The rearrangement joins TRBV2 to TRBJ2-1; TRBD1 matches at 7 bases. CDR1 SNHLY and CDR2 FYNNEI come from the germline V gene. This CDR3 has 15 residues. V lost 4 bases to trimming and J lost 2 bases; unmatched junction nucleotides: 5. The CDR3 nucleotides are TGTGCCAGCAGTGTAGGGCAGGGGGCCTACAATGAGCAGTTCTTC. It translates to CASSVGQGAYNEQFF. Using reference TRBV2 and TRBJ2-1 for the parts outside the CDR3, the full variable domain is EPEVTQTPSHQVTQMGQEVILRCVPISNHLYFYWYRQILGQKVEFLVSFYNNEISEKSEIFDDQFSVERPDGSNFTLKIRSTKLEDSAMYFCASSVGQGAYNEQFFGPGTRLTVL.

This clone appeared a few times. V usage is TRBV2 and J usage is TRBJ1-2; 9 bases align to TRBD1. Germline V gene lookup returns CDR1 SNHLY and CDR2 FYNNEI. V trimming: 7 bases; J trimming: 2 bases; junction bases outside the gene matches: 5. CDR3 length equals 14 residues. The CDR3 coding sequence is TGTGCCAGCAAGCTGGGACAGGGCAACTATGGCTACACCTTC. The encoded protein is CASKLGQGNYGYTF. The whole variable domain, remainder taken from reference TRBV2 and TRBJ1-2, is EPEVTQTPSHQVTQMGQEVILRCVPISNHLYFYWYRQILGQKVEFLVSFYNNEISEKSEIFDDQFSVERPDGSNFTLKIRSTKLEDSAMYFCASKLGQGNYGYTFGSGTRLTVV.

This clone has more than one count but fewer than ten. The chain couples TRBV7-2 to TRBJ1-5, with 7 nucleotides matching TRBD1. Per germline, CDR1 SGHTA and CDR2 FQGNSA. The CDR3 consists of 16 residues. J gave up 2 bases and V 2 bases, and 6 bases lay outside the gene matches. The CDR3 loop reads CASSLSGDSRNQPQHF. The CDR3 coding sequence is TGTGCCAGCAGCTTAAGTGGGGACAGCCGCAATCAGCCCCAGCATTTT.

This clone was detected only a few times. The chain couples TRBV30 to TRBJ2-3, with D unclear. Germline values: CDR1 GTSNPN, CDR2 SVGIG (reference sequence). The germline V and J ends were trimmed by 0 bases and 1 base, with 11 bases remaining between them. CDR3 size: 15 residues. This CDR3 reads CAWSVQTSRTDTQYF. CDR3 in DNA: TGTGCCTGGAGTGTACAGACTTCCCGCACAGATACGCAGTATTTT. Full variable domain (remainder filled in from reference TRBV30 and TRBJ2-3): SQTIHQWPATLVQPVGSPLSLECTVEGTSNPNLYWYRQAAGRGLQLLFYSVGIGQISSEVPQNLSASRPQDRQFILSSKKLLLSDSGFYLCAWSVQTSRTDTQYFGPGTRLTVL.

V and J are TRBV10-3 and TRBJ2-7, with TRBD1 matching over 10 bases. Germline CDR1 reads ENHRY; CDR2 reads SYGVKD. The CDR3 sequence is 15 residues long. The trim removed 6 bases at V and 3 bases at J, leaving 8 bases unmatched. The CDR3 here is CAISPGTGEGYEQYF. In nucleotides, the CDR3 is TGTGCCATCAGCCCAGGGACAGGGGAAGGCTACGAGCAGTACTTC.

This clone was counted only a few times. The genes are TRBV30 and TRBJ2-1; TRBD2 agrees at 11 bases. CDR1 GTSNPN and CDR2 SVGIG come from the germline V gene (reference sequence). V lost 0 bases and J lost 7; bases outside the gene matches: 8. The length of the CDR3 is 16 residues. The DNA for the CDR3 is TGTGCCTGGAGTGTAGGGACTAGCGGTGTGGGGAATGAGCAGTTCTTC. Translated, it gives CAWSVGTSGVGNEQFF.

J is TRBJ2-5 and V is TRBV5-1; D remains ambiguous. The CDR3 is 13 amino acids. The V end lost 5 bases, the J end lost 0 bases, and 8 bases lay between the germline ends. The germline V gene has CDR1 SGHRS and CDR2 YFSETQ. The CDR3: CASRAMDQETQYF. As DNA, the CDR3 is TGCGCCAGCAGGGCCATGGACCAAGAGACCCAGTACTTC. Supplemented by reference TRBV5-1 and TRBJ2-5, the full variable domain reads KAGVTQTPRYLIKTRGQQVTLSCSPISGHRSVSWYQQTPGQGLQFLFEYFSETQRNKGNFPGRFSGRQFSNSRSEMNVSTLELGDSALYLCASRAMDQETQYFGPGTRLLVL.

This clone was seen a handful of times. This chain connects TRBV28 to TRBJ1-2; TRBD1 matches at 7 bases. The J segment lost 4 bases and the V segment lost 6 bases, leaving 8 bases of the junction unmatched. Looked up from germline, CDR1 is MDHEN and CDR2 is SYDVKM. The CDR3 loop spans 14 amino acids. This CDR3 is CASRLGGQIYGYTF. The CDR3 DNA reads TGTGCCAGCAGGCTAGGGGGACAGATCTATGGCTACACCTTC.

The sample holds a few counts of this clone. CDR3 loop: CSAFNYGYTF. The CDR3 nucleotides read TGCAGTGCTTTCAATTATGGCTACACCTTC. The chain is built from TRBV20-1 and TRBJ1-2; D remains ambiguous. Germline loops: CDR1 DFQATT, CDR2 SNEGSKA (reference sequence). The CDR3 covers 10 residues. Trimming cost V 5 bases and J 5 bases, with 6 bases left between them.

The chain links TRBV5-1 to TRBJ2-1, with D perhaps assigned TRBD1 or TRBD2 (5 bases each). CDR3 size: 15 residues. Germline CDR1 SGHRS, CDR2 YFSETQ. V was trimmed by 3 bases and J by 9 bases, leaving 19 bases between them. The CDR3 loop reads CASSSGGRSGSEQFF. The CDR3 nucleotides read TGCGCCAGCAGCTCCGGAGGCCGCTCAGGGAGTGAGCAGTTCTTC.

The table lists this clone with a few counts. V and J are TRBV7-2 and TRBJ2-5, with D maybe TRBD1 (6 bases). V was shortened by 4 bases and J by 2 bases, with 8 bases between the two germline ends. The CDR3 extends over 13 amino acids. In germline, CDR1 is SGHTA, CDR2 FQGNSA. CDR3 sequence reads: CASSSDRQETQYF. The DNA for the CDR3 is TGTGCCAGCAGCTCCGACAGGCAAGAGACCCAGTACTTC.

The V and J genes are TRBV15 and TRBJ2-7, with TRBD2 as a possible D gene (5 bases). Germline CDR1 reads LNHNV; CDR2 reads YYDKDF (reference sequence). The V end lost 1 base, the J end lost 7 bases, and 20 bases lay between the germline ends. The CDR3 totals 16 residues. The CDR3 bases are TGTGCCACCAGCAGAGGGGATATCGGAAACGGGGAGGAGCAGTACTTC. Translation: CATSRGDIGNGEEQYF.

This clone has a handful of counts. This chain joins TRBV14 and TRBJ2-7, with 9 bases aligning to TRBD1. There are 15 residues in the CDR3. The germline V gene has CDR1 SGHDN and CDR2 FVKESK. The ends lost 4 bases at V and 3 bases at J; junction bases unmatched: 7. DNA for the CDR3: TGTGCCAGCAGCCCTATCGGGACAGGGTACTACGAGCAGTACTTC. Protein product: CASSPIGTGYYEQYF.

Only a few counts were recorded for this clone. V gene TRBV7-9 combines with J gene TRBJ2-1; perhaps TRBD1 as D (6 bases). CDR1 and CDR2 (germline): SEHNR, FQNEAQ (reference sequence). V lost 3 bases and J lost 4, with 16 bases in between. The CDR3 runs to 16 residues. The CDR3 coding sequence is TGTGCCAGCAGCTTGAGACAGGAATTACCTTACAATGAGCAGTTCTTC. It codes for CASSLRQELPYNEQFF.

The rearrangement joins TRBV11-2 to TRBJ1-6; D gene uncertain. Germline values: CDR1 SGHAT, CDR2 FQNNGV. The CDR3 is 15 residues long. V lost 1 base and J 6 bases, leaving 10 bases between the germline ends. The CDR3 protein is CASSLAGRGNSPLHF. The CDR3 DNA is TGTGCCAGCAGCTTAGCGGGTAGAGGTAATTCACCCCTCCACTTT.

The V call is TRBV4-3, the J call TRBJ2-1; maybe TRBD1 (6 bases). From germline, CDR1 is LGHNA and CDR2 YSLEER. The CDR3 loop spans 15 amino acids. V was cut by 1 base and J by 7 bases, with 14 bases left in between. CDR3 DNA sequence: TGCGCCAGCAGCCAAGGGCTGGACAGACCAAATGAGCAGTTCTTC. This translates into CASSQGLDRPNEQFF.

The chain combines TRBV6-5 with TRBJ2-5; D may match TRBD1 or TRBD2 (5 bases each). Germline V gene sequence: CDR1 MNHEY, CDR2 SVGAGI. This CDR3 has 13 residues. V lost 6 bases and J 4 bases, leaving 12 bases between the germline ends. The CDR3, as DNA: TGTGCCAGCAGCAGGGTCGCGGGAGAGACCCAGTACTTC. It encodes CASSRVAGETQYF.

This clone has just a few counts. The rearrangement links TRBV30 to TRBJ2-3, with 9 positions matching TRBD2. There are 15 residues in the CDR3. Trimming removed 0 bases from V and 6 bases from J; junction bases left unmatched: 7. CDR1 and CDR2 (germline): GTSNPN, SVGIG (reference sequence). The CDR3 nucleotides are TGTGCCTGGAGTGTACTGCGGGGGGGCCGGGATACGCAGTATTTT. Translation: CAWSVLRGGRDTQYF.

The DNA for the CDR3 is TGTGCCAGCAGCTTAGCGGGAGCTACCTACAATGAGCAGTTCTTC. Protein: CASSLAGATYNEQFF. The chain links TRBV5-4 to TRBJ2-1; 8 positions match TRBD2. J gave up 2 bases and V 2 bases, and 3 bases lay outside the gene matches. Germline CDR1 is SGHNT and CDR2 is YYREEE (reference sequence). The CDR3 sequence is 15 residues long.

In its sample, this clone was seen a few times. V and J are TRBV15 and TRBJ2-7, with 9 bases aligning to TRBD1. Per the germline V gene, CDR1 is LNHNV and CDR2 is YYDKDF (reference sequence). The CDR3 totals 14 residues. The trim removed 8 bases at V and 1 base at J, leaving 6 bases unmatched. CDR3: CATRRQGDSYEQYF. The CDR3 nucleotides read TGTGCCACCCGCCGACAGGGGGATTCCTACGAGCAGTACTTC.

The chain carries TRBV5-4 and TRBJ1-2, with 7 nucleotides matching TRBD1. After removal of 3 bases from V and 8 bases from J, the junction contained 7 bases not matched to a gene. This CDR3 contains 13 residues. The germline V gene encodes CDR1 SGHNT and CDR2 YYREEE (reference sequence). The CDR3 DNA follows: TGTGCCAGCAGCTCTTCGACAGGGAGAGGCTACACCTTC. This translates into CASSSSTGRGYTF. Using reference TRBV5-4 and TRBJ1-2 for the parts outside the CDR3, the full variable domain is ETGVTQSPTHLIKTRGQQVTLRCSSQSGHNTVSWYQQALGQGPQFIFQYYREEENGRGNFPPRFSGLQFPNYSSELNVNALELDDSALYLCASSSSTGRGYTFGSGTRLTVV.

This clone turned up a few times. CDR3 in amino acids: CASSSGHSTDTQYF. The CDR3, as DNA: TGTGCCAGCAGTAGCGGTCATAGCACAGATACGCAGTATTTT. This chain links TRBV6-6 with TRBJ2-3, with D tentatively TRBD2 (5 bases). The CDR3 has 14 amino acids. Trimming removed 5 bases from V and 0 bases from J, with 9 bases in between. Germline V gene sequence: CDR1 MNHNY, CDR2 SVGAGI (reference sequence).

A few counts support this clone. V is TRBV10-1 and J is TRBJ2-3, with D uncertain. Trimming stripped 0 bases from V and 6 bases from J, with 10 bases between. Germline assignment: CDR1 WNHNN and CDR2 SYGVQD (reference sequence). The CDR3 covers 14 residues. The CDR3 spells CASSESHPTDTQYF. CDR3 bases: TGCGCCAGCAGTGAGTCCCATCCAACGGATACGCAGTATTTT.

This clone was picked up a small number of times. The V call is TRBV11-2, the J call TRBJ2-5; D tentatively reads TRBD1 or TRBD2 (5 bases each). V lost 5 bases, J lost 5 bases, and 18 bases lay in between. Germline V gene data show CDR1 as SGHAT and CDR2 as FQNNGV. This CDR3 region has 15 residues. The CDR3 region has the DNA TGTGCCAGCAGCCCCCGGATGGGGGATTCCGAGACCCAGTACTTC. The encoded protein is CASSPRMGDSETQYF.

In this sample, this clone turned up many times. V is TRBV14 and J is TRBJ2-1, with a possible D match to TRBD2 (6 bases). The V and J ends lost 4 bases and 16 bases respectively, with 20 bases between them. Per germline, CDR1 SGHDN and CDR2 FVKESK. The CDR3 has 13 residues. The DNA of the CDR3 is TGTGCCAGCAGCCCCGGCGGGGCCACTAGGGACTTCTTC. Its translation is CASSPGGATRDFF.

This clone was counted at least ten times. CDR3 amino acids: CASSLLGDTKETQYF. The CDR3 DNA reads TGTGCCAGCAGTTTACTCGGGGACACCAAAGAGACCCAGTACTTC. J is TRBJ2-5 and V is TRBV27; D perhaps matches TRBD1 (6 bases). This CDR3 is built from 15 residues. From germline, CDR1 is MNHEY and CDR2 SMNVEV (reference sequence). V was pared by 2 bases and J by 3 bases, with 13 bases between.

This clone was recorded a few times. The CDR3: CASIPQGTDTQYF. The CDR3 coding sequence is TGTGCCAGCATACCTCAGGGGACAGATACGCAGTATTTT. The chain is built from TRBV5-5 and TRBJ2-3; D is possibly TRBD1 (6 bases). The V end lost 6 bases, the J end lost 3 bases, and 11 bases lay between the germline ends. Germline V gene sequence: CDR1 SGHKS, CDR2 YYEKEE (reference sequence). CDR3 size: 13 residues.

Only a few counts were recorded for this clone. The chain recombines TRBV29-1 with TRBJ2-1; no reliable D call. Germline lookup yields CDR1 SQVTM and CDR2 ANQGSEA. The CDR3 has 10 amino acids. Trimming left V 5 bases short and J 8 bases short, with 7 bases between. The CDR3 nucleotides are TGCAGCGTTTCTGTCTATGAGCAGTTCTTC. Encoded protein: CSVSVYEQFF.

V is TRBV9 and J is TRBJ2-7; 7 bases match TRBD1. Germline assignment: CDR1 SGDLS and CDR2 YYNGEE. The CDR3 runs to 14 residues. V dropped 0 bases and J dropped 4; count of bases not matched to a gene: 4. CDR3 nucleotides: TGTGCCAGCAGCGTAGGGACAGGCGATTACGAGCAGTACTTC. Translated: CASSVGTGDYEQYF.

The chain couples TRBV15 to TRBJ2-7; D is possibly TRBD1 or TRBD2 (5 bases each). Trimming took 0 bases from V and 7 from J, leaving 10 bases between them. The CDR3 has 13 residues. From germline, CDR1 is LNHNV and CDR2 YYDKDF (reference sequence). The CDR3 spells CATSRDTRGEQYF. The CDR3 DNA sequence: TGTGCCACCAGCAGAGATACGAGGGGTGAGCAGTACTTC. Complete variable domain (other parts from reference TRBV15 and TRBJ2-7): DAMVIQNPRYQVTQFGKPVTLSCSQTLNHNVMYWYQQKSSQAPKLLFHYYDKDFNNEADTPDNFQSRRPNTSFCFLDIRSPGLGDTAMYLCATSRDTRGEQYFGPGTRLTVT.